This T cell receptor (beta chain) derives from a study of response to subunit inactivated influenza vaccine. A few counts support this clonotype. Trimming removed 5 bases from V and 5 bases from J; junction bases left unmatched: 9. The CDR3 is 15 amino acids. Germline CDR1 and CDR2: SQVTM and ANQGSEA. TCRdb ran MiXCR on the RT-PCR reads and lists one entry per CDR3 protein. The sample holds about 540,000 distinct CDR3 sequences; roughly a quarter are singletons and the top ten take under 3.5%. In addition, the sample was reused for a study of T cells expressing NK-cell markers. In that study: Scientists made TCR beta cDNA using 5'RACE template switching with UMIs.

The chain is built from TRBV29-1 and TRBJ2-3; TRBD2 agrees at 11 bases. This TCR was recovered from a man in his fifties or sixties who received an inactivated influenza vaccine. The sample was CD4+ T cells sorted from PBMCs, taken 11 to 12 days after vaccination. CDR3 amino acids: CSVKPVGLAVDTQYF. CDR3 coding DNA: TGCAGCGTTAAACCTGTGGGACTAGCGGTAGATACGCAGTATTTT.